A selection of T cell receptor beta chains follows, all from one sample in a study of type 1 and type 2 diabetes patients. TCRdb re-analysed the multiplex PCR reads in MiXCR, keeping a single row per CDR3 protein. The sample has about 250,000 distinct CDR3 sequences, around 47% seen once. What was sequenced was peripheral blood mononuclear cells (PBMCs). These receptors all come from a man aged 18-30 years with type 2 diabetes. Both conserved end residues are part of each CDR3. A D gene is named only where the DNA matches it firmly. The listing skips clone size in some rows; elsewhere it reads once, few, many or a size class.

TRBD1 13 TRBJ2-5 TRBV20-1 NA TGCAGTGCTAGGAGACAGGGAAGGGAGTCCCAGTACTTC CSARRQGRESQYF
NA 16 TRBJ1-1 TRBV4-1 NA TGCGCCAGCAGCCAAGATTCAGGCAGTCACAGCACTGAAGCTTTCTTT CASSQDSGSHSTEAFF
NA 13 TRBJ1-5 TRBV20-1 once TGCAGTGCTAGAGGGCCTGCGAATCAGCCCCAGCATTTT CSARGPANQPQHF
TRBD2 15 TRBJ2-1 TRBV27 few TGTGCCACCAGACTAGCGGCTAGCTCCTACAATGAGCAGTTCTTC CATRLAASSYNEQFF
NA 13 TRBJ1-2 TRBV10-3 many TGTGCCATCAGTGAGACCAGGGCTGAGGGCTACACCTTC CAISETRAEGYTF
NA 16 TRBJ1-2 TRBV29-1 few TGCAGCGTTGAAGACGGGACTGCTGGAGGTCGTTATGGCTACACCTTC CSVEDGTAGGRYGYTF
NA 15 TRBJ1-2 TRBV19 NA TGTGCCAGTAGTATAGAACAGACTGGCTACTATGGCTACACCTTC CASSIEQTGYYGYTF
TRBD2 15 TRBJ2-1 TRBV19 few TGTGCCAGTAGTAGGGGAAGCGGGGGGCAGAATGAGCAGTTCTTC CASSRGSGGQNEQFF
TRBD1 13 TRBJ1-2 TRBV20-1 few TGCAGTGCCCGAATAAGACAGGGAGAAGGCTACACCTTC CSARIRQGEGYTF
TRBD1 14 TRBJ1-2 TRBV6-5 NA TGTGCCATCAGCCCGGGACAGGGGGTCTCTGGCTACACCTTC CAISPGQGVSGYTF
NA 13 TRBJ1-6 TRBV20-1 few TGCAGTGCTAGTCTCCCAGGAGGAGGACCCCTCCACTTT CSASLPGGGPLHF
TRBD2 14 TRBJ2-1 TRBV6-5 few TGTGCCAGCAGTGGACTAGCCGGAGAAAGTGAGCAGTTCTTC CASSGLAGESEQFF
NA 15 TRBJ1-5 TRBV2 few TGTGCCAGCAGTGTGCTAGGTTATAGCAATCAGCCCCAGCATTTT CASSVLGYSNQPQHF
NA 14 TRBJ1-2 TRBV6-1 few TGTGCCAGCAGTGAATTTTTGGATAACTATGGCTACACCTTC CASSEFLDNYGYTF
TRBD2 15 TRBJ2-1 TRBV15 NA TGTGCCACCAGCAGAAGTAGCGGGGGGGTTGGTGAGCAGTTCTTC CATSRSSGGVGEQFF
NA 13 TRBJ2-7 TRBV12-3/TRBV12-4 once TGTGCCAGCAGTTTCCAACAGGACTACGAGCAGTACTTC CASSFQQDYEQYF
TRBD1 15 TRBJ1-2 TRBV2 NA TGTGCCATCAGTTACAATCCGGGACAGGGACATGGCTACACCTTC CAISYNPGQGHGYTF
TRBD1 14 TRBJ1-1 TRBV11-2 NA TGTGCCACGATTAGGGGACAGGGATATCCTGAAGCTTTCTTT CATIRGQGYPEAFF
TRBD2 15 TRBJ2-5 TRBV7-9 NA TGTGCCAGCAGCTTGGGACTAGCGGGGGGGGAGACCCAGTACTTC CASSLGLAGGETQYF
NA 13 TRBJ2-1 TRBV2 NA TGTGCCAGCAGTATTCTAGCAGGCAATGAGCAGTTCTTC CASSILAGNEQFF
TRBD2 16 TRBJ2-3 TRBV19 NA TGTGCCAGTAGGAAGACGAGCGGGGGGAGCACAGATACGCAGTATTTT CASRKTSGGSTDTQYF
NA 13 TRBJ2-7 TRBV2 many TGTGCCAGCATGGGACGCACCGACTACGAGCAGTACTTC CASMGRTDYEQYF
TRBD1 13 TRBJ1-2 TRBV6-5 NA TGTGCCAGCAGTTGGGACAGACGCTATGGCTACACCTTC CASSWDRRYGYTF
NA 16 TRBJ1-4 TRBV19 NA TGTGCCAGTAGTATGGTTAGCGGATCAACTAATGAAAAACTGTTTTTT CASSMVSGSTNEKLFF
NA 13 TRBJ1-2 TRBV4-3 NA TGCGCCAGCAGCCAAGGAGGCGCTGACGGCTACACCTTC CASSQGGADGYTF
TRBD2 14 TRBJ2-5 TRBV5-1 few TGCGCCAGCAGCGTCGGGGGGGCATATGAGACCCAGTACTTC CASSVGGAYETQYF
NA 13 TRBJ1-2 TRBV29-1 few TGCAGCGTGAGGGGGGAGACAGCACACGGCTACACCTTC CSVRGETAHGYTF
NA 12 TRBJ2-5 TRBV19 few TGTGCCAGTAGCCCCGGGGGAGGGACCCAGTACTTC CASSPGGGTQYF
NA 14 TRBJ1-4 TRBV19 NA TGTGCCAGTACCCCAGGGCGCCTGGATGAAAAACTGTTTTTT CASTPGRLDEKLFF
NA 14 TRBJ1-1 TRBV20-1 NA TGCAGTAGTAGGGTGGACGGGATAAACACTGAAGCTTTCTTT CSSRVDGINTEAFF
TRBD1 16 TRBJ1-3 TRBV7-8 NA TGTGCCAGCAGCGCCCGCAGGGGGCTGACTGGAAACACCATATATTTT CASSARRGLTGNTIYF
NA 14 TRBJ2-1 TRBV25-1 NA TGTGCCAGCAGTGAGTGGGACATTAACAATGAGCAGTTCTTC CASSEWDINNEQFF
NA 13 TRBJ2-1 TRBV7-6 NA TGTGCCAGCAGCTTAGCGCCGGGGTCGGGGCAGTTCTTC CASSLAPGSGQFF
TRBD1 13 TRBJ1-5 TRBV30 few TGTGCCTGGACAGACAGGGCCGGACAGCCCCAGCATTTT CAWTDRAGQPQHF
TRBD2 17 TRBJ2-1 TRBV7-2 NA TGTGCCAGCAGCGAGAGGGGCGGGAGAGAAGTAGGCAATGAGCAGTTCTTC CASSERGGREVGNEQFF
TRBD1 14 TRBJ1-1 TRBV6-5 NA TGTGCCAGCAGTAAGGACAGGGGGAGTACTGAAGCTTTCTTT CASSKDRGSTEAFF
TRBD1 15 TRBJ2-3 TRBV12-5 few TGTGCTAGTGGTCGCGGGACAGGGGACGGAGATACGCAGTATTTT CASGRGTGDGDTQYF
NA 16 TRBJ1-6 TRBV2 few TGTGCCAGCAGTGACGGTGCTCTAAATAATAATTCACCCCTCCACTTT CASSDGALNNNSPLHF
NA 13 TRBJ2-1 TRBV7-3 NA TGTGCCAGCAGTGTACAGGTATCCTGCGAGCAGTTCTTC CASSVQVSCEQFF
NA 14 TRBJ2-3 TRBV11-2 NA TGTGCCAGCAGCTTAGACCCAACCACAGATACGCAGTATTTT CASSLDPTTDTQYF
NA 15 TRBJ2-2 TRBV2 few TGTGCCAGCAGTGAGGTAGGGCAGCGGACCGGGGAGCTGTTTTTT CASSEVGQRTGELFF
NA 15 TRBJ2-3 TRBV7-2 many TGTGCCAGCAGCTCAGAACAGGGCCTTGGAGATACGCAGTATTTT CASSSEQGLGDTQYF
NA 17 TRBJ1-1 TRBV2 many TGTGCCAGCTCCCGCTTACAGGGCGATCATGGGGACGGTGAAGCTTTCTTT CASSRLQGDHGDGEAFF
TRBD1 17 TRBJ2-3 TRBV10-3 NA TGTGCCATCAGGGGACAGGGTGGAGGGCACGGTACAGATACGCAGTATTTT CAIRGQGGGHGTDTQYF
TRBD1 13 TRBJ1-2 TRBV30 many TGTGCCTGGAGTGGGGGACAGCACTATGGCTACACCTTC CAWSGGQHYGYTF
NA 14 TRBJ2-5 TRBV2 once TGTGCCAGCAGCGGAGAGGGGGTACGGGAGACCCAGTACTTC CASSGEGVRETQYF
NA 15 TRBJ2-7 TRBV7-8 few TGTGCCAGCAGCTTAGCGTTTGGCGTAAGAGACGAGCAGTACTTC CASSLAFGVRDEQYF
TRBD1 13 TRBJ1-2 TRBV14 many TGTGCCAGGAGGGGGGACAGGAACTATGGCTACACCTTC CARRGDRNYGYTF
TRBD2 19 TRBJ2-7 TRBV2 NA TGTGCCACCCGTTGGGGCAGCCTAGCGGGAGGCCCTGAACCTTACGAGCAGTACTTC CATRWGSLAGGPEPYEQYF
NA 13 TRBJ1-1 TRBV6-6 few TGTGCCAGCCAAGGGTTTTCGGTCACTGAAGCTTTCTTT CASQGFSVTEAFF
NA 13 TRBJ1-1 TRBV6-2/TRBV6-3 NA TGTGCCACCGGTGGGGTGGCCAACACTGAAGCTTTCTTT CATGGVANTEAFF
NA 15 TRBJ1-1 TRBV27 few TGTGCCAGCAGTTTAACCTGGATGCTAAACACTGAAGCTTTCTTT CASSLTWMLNTEAFF
TRBD1 15 TRBJ2-3 TRBV5-1 NA TGCGCCAGTCACAAACCGGGACAGGGGCCAGATACGCAGTATTTT CASHKPGQGPDTQYF